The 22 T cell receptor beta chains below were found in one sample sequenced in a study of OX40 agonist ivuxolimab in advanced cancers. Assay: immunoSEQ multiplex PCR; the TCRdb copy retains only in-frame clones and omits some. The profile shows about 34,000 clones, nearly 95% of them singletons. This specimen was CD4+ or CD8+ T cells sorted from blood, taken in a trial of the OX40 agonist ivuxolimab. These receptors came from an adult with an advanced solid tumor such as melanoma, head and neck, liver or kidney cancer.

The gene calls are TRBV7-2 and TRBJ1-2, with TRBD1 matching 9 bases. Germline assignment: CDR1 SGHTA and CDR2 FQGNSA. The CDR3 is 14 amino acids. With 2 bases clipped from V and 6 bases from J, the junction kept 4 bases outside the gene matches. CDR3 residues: CASSLIQGAHGYTF. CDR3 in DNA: TGTGCCAGCAGCTTAATACAGGGGGCGCATGGCTACACCTTC.

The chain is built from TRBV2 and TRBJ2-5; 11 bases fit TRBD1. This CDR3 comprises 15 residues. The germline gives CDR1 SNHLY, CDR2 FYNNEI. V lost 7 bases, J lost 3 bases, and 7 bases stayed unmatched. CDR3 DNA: TGTGCCAGCACGAACCGGGACAGGGGGGAAGAGACCCAGTACTTC. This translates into CASTNRDRGEETQYF.

The CDR3 coding sequence is TGTGCCAGCAGTGAACAGGGAAAGACGGATTCACCCCTCCACTTT. Amino acids: CASSEQGKTDSPLHF. The V call is TRBV2, the J call TRBJ1-6; maybe TRBD1 (5 bases). The CDR3 consists of 15 residues. Deletions cut 2 bases from V and 8 bases from J, with 13 bases between. CDR1 and CDR2 from the germline V gene are SNHLY and FYNNEI.

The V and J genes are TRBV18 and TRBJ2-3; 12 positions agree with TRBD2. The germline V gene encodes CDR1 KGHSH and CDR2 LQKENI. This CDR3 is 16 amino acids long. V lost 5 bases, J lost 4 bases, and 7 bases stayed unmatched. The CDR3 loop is CASSVTSGGRADTQYF. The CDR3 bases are TGTGCCAGCTCAGTGACTAGCGGGGGACGGGCAGATACGCAGTATTTT. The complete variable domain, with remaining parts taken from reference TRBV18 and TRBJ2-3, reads NAGVMQNPRHLVRRRGQEARLRCSPMKGHSHVYWYRQLPEEGLKFMVYLQKENIIDESGMPKERFSAEFPKEGPSILRIQQVVRGDSAAYFCASSVTSGGRADTQYFGPGTRLTVL.

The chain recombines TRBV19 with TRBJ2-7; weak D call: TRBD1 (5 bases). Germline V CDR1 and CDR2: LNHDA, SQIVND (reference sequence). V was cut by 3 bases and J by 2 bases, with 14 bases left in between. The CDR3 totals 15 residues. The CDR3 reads CASSMVGVSAYEQYF. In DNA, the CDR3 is TGTGCCAGTAGTATGGTAGGGGTATCCGCCTACGAGCAGTACTTC.

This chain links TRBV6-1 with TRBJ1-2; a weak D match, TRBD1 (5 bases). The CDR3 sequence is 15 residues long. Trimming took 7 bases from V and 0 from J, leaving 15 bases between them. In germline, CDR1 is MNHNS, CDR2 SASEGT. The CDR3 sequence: CASMKQAPSNYGYTF. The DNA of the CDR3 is TGTGCCAGCATGAAACAGGCCCCCTCTAACTATGGCTACACCTTC.

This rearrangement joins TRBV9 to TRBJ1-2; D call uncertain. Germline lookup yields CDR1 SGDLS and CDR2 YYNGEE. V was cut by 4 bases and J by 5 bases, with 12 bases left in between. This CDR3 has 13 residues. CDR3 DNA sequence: TGTGCCAGCAGCAGAACAAGATTTTATGGCTACACCTTC. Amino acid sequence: CASSRTRFYGYTF.

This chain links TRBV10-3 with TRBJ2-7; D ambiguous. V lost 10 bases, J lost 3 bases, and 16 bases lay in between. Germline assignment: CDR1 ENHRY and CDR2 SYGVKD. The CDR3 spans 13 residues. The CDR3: CARLWGLRYEQYF. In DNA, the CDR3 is TGTGCCAGATTATGGGGTCTGCGCTACGAGCAGTACTTC.

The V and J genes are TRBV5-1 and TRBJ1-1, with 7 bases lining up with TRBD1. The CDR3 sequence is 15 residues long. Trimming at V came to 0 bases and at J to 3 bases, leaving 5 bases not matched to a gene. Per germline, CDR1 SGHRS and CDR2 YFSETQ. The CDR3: CASSLVDRADTEAFF. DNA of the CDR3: TGCGCCAGCAGCTTGGTAGACAGGGCGGACACTGAAGCTTTCTTT.

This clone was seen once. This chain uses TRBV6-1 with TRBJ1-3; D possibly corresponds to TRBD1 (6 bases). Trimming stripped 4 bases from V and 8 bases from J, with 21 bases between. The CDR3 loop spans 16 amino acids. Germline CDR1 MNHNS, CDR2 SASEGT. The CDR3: CASSAPTGRVRDTIYF. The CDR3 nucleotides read TGTGCCAGCAGTGCTCCTACAGGGAGGGTTAGAGACACCATATATTTT.

CDR3 in DNA: TGTGCCAGCAGTGACTCGAACTCCCCGGGACTAGCGATGAACGAGCAGTACTTC. Its translation is CASSDSNSPGLAMNEQYF. The V call is TRBV6-4, the J call TRBJ2-7; 10 positions match TRBD2. V gave up 0 bases and J gave up 5 bases; unmatched junction bases: 13. Germline assignment: CDR1 MRHNA and CDR2 SNTAGT. CDR3 length: 18 residues.

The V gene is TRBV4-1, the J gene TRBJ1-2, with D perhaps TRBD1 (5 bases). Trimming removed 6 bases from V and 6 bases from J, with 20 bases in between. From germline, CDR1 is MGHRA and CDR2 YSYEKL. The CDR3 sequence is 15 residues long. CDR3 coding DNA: TGCGCCAGCAGAAAACCTACCGGGGCCTGGGATGGCTACACCTTC. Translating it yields CASRKPTGAWDGYTF.

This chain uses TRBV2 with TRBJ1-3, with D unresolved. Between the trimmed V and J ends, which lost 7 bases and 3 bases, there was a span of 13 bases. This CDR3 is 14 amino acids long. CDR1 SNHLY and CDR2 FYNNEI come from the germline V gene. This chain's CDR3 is CASKRHEGGNTIYF. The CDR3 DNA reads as TGTGCCAGCAAACGGCACGAGGGTGGAAACACCATATATTTT.

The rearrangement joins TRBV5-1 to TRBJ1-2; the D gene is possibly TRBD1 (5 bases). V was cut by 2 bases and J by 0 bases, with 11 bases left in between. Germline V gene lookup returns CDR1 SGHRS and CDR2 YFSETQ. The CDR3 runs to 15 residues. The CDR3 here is CASSLLGDSNYGYTF. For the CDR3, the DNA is TGCGCCAGCAGCTTACTAGGGGACTCTAACTATGGCTACACCTTC.

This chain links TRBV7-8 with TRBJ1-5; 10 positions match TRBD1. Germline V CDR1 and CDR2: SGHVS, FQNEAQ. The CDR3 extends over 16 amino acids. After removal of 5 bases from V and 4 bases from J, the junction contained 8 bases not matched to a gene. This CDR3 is CASSPRQGASNQPQHF. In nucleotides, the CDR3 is TGTGCCAGCAGCCCCAGACAGGGGGCGTCGAATCAGCCCCAGCATTTT.

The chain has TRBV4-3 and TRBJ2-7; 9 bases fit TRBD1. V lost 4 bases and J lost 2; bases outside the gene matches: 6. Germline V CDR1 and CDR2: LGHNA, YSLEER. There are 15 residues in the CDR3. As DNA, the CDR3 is TGCGCCAGCAGCCCACGACAGGGGGGAACCTACGAGCAGTACTTC. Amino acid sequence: CASSPRQGGTYEQYF.

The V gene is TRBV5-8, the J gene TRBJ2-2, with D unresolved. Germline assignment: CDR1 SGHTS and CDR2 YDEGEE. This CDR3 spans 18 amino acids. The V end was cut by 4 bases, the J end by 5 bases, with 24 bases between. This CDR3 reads CASSRYLGVSLVTGELFF. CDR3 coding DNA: TGTGCCAGCAGCCGTTACTTAGGTGTCAGTCTAGTTACCGGGGAGCTGTTTTTT.

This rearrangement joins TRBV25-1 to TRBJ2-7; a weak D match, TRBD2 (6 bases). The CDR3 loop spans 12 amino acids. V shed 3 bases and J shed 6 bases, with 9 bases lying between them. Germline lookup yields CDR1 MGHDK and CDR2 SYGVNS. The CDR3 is CASSEVGGEQYF. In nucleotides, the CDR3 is TGTGCCAGCAGTGAGGTGGGGGGCGAGCAGTACTTC.

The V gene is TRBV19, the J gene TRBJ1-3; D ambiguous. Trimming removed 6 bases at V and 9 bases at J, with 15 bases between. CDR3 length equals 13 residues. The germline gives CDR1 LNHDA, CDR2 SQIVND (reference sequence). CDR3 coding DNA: TGTGCCAGTAGACTGAAGGGTGGGAGCACCATATATTTT. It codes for CASRLKGGSTIYF. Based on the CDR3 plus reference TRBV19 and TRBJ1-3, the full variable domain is DGGITQSPKYLFRKEGQNVTLSCEQNLNHDAMYWYRQDPGQGLRLIYYSQIVNDFQKGDIAEGYSVSREKKESFPLTVTSAQKNPTAFYLCASRLKGGSTIYFGEGSWLTVV.

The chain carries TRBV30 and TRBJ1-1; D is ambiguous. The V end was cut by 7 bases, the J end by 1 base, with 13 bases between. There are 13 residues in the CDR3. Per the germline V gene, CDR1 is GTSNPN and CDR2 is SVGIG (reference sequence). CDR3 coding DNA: TGTGCCTTTTCCCCATCCCCGAACACTGAAGCTTTCTTT. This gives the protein CAFSPSPNTEAFF.

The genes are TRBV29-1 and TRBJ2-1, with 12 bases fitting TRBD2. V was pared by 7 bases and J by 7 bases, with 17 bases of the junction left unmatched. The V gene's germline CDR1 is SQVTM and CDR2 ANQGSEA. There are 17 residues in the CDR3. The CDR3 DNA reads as TGCAGCGCTAAACGACTAGCGGGAGACCCAATCGGAAATGAGCAGTTCTTC. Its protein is CSAKRLAGDPIGNEQFF.

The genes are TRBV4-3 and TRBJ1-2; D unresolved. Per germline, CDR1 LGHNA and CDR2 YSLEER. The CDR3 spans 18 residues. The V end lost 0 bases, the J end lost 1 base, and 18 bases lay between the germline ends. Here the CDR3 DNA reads TGCGCCAGCAGCCAAGACCTTGGGAGGTTCTTTATTAACTATGGCTACACCTTC. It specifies CASSQDLGRFFINYGYTF.